This T cell receptor (beta chain) is drawn from a study of T cell responses to AZD1222 COVID-19 vaccine (dated by TCRdb to about 2021). Notes on the research overall: A total of 233 trial participants underwent TCR sequencing, of whom about 210 had received two doses of AZD1222 and roughly 26 had received two doses of the MenACWY control vaccine. Trial participants were enrolled by age into 18-55, 56-69 and 70-plus year subgroups, with roughly 150, 30 and 60 TCR-sequenced participants respectively. The study at large found these results: A significant rise in spike-specific TCR breadth and depth was observed after two AZD1222 doses relative to day 0 and relative to MenACWY recipients. Reportedly, close to half of the unique spike-specific TCRs recognized epitopes lying outside the regions that are mutated in the B.1.351 and B.1.1.7 variants. In the small 56-69-year group, the increase in depth fell short of significance, most likely because of low power. Conclusions about previously exposed vaccinees are limited because only six or seven AZD1222 recipients were SARS-CoV-2 seropositive at baseline. Most participants were white British and females outnumbered males, and the authors suggested that clonal diversity may have been underestimated. Because no samples from the day 14 peak response were available, repertoires could be characterized only after the peak T cell response. Vaccine-associated CD4 TCRs spanned the whole spike protein, with dominant responses in regions 160-218 and 743-854.

The CDR3 starts with the cysteine, ends with the phenylalanine, and has 13 residues. The retained sequence is limited to the CDR3, 39 bases, with the frame set at the first base. The germline V gene yields MNHEY for CDR1 and SVGAGI for CDR2. V trim: 2 bases; J trim: 10 bases; unmatched bases: 3. The time point label here, explained by the study, means: about 28 days (+/-7) after the second vaccine dose. What the treatment or condition label conveys for this sample: meningococcal conjugate vaccine given as trial control. The vaccinee samples were drawn from two UK trials, COV001 and COV002, one of which was a single-blind randomized controlled phase 2/3 trial testing AZD1222 (ChAdOx1 nCoV-19) in healthy adults. For TCRbeta chain sequencing, PBMC samples were collected from trial participants at day 0 and at day 28 after the second dose. This clone has only a few counts. It has no known antigen specificity. Base qualities are not at hand, and no much larger clone is one base apart.

The CDR3 regions of human TCRbeta chains were analyzed by immunosequencing. In the paper's pipeline: Repertoire TCRs were checked for matches against a reference library of SARS-CoV-2-specific TCRs that had been generated using the MIRA antigen-specificity platform. Breadth meant the fraction of unique TCRs that were SARS-CoV-2-associated, whereas depth meant the fraction of total T cells that were SARS-CoV-2-associated. Using the MIRA data, every spike-specific TCR was mapped to the spike region that the TCR reacted to and assigned to either a CD4 or a CD8 class. Log10-transformed breadth and depth values were compared by one-way ANOVA with Sidak's multiple comparisons tests. The table comes from immuneACCESS by way of TCRdb, which keeps in-frame sequences with V and J called. Part of the clones is missing from these tables; in studies checked, under half for an unresolved V gene and the rest for unknown reasons. That table gives V, J and clone size, and the DNA gave D and trimming. A total of 150,000 to 200,000 clones appear in this sample, approximately 90% of them only once. The leading ten clones occupy roughly 4% of the sample.

Here the sequenced sample was peripheral blood, taken 28 days after the second dose of the MenACWY control vaccine. This receptor was obtained from an adult who received the MenACWY meningococcal vaccine as a control. The chain was built from TRBV6-5 and TRBJ2-1; TRBD2 agrees with 9 junctional bases. The CDR3 region: CASSYGLATEQFF. Read as DNA, the sequence is TGTGCCAGCAGTTACGGACTAGCGACCGAGCAGTTCTTC.